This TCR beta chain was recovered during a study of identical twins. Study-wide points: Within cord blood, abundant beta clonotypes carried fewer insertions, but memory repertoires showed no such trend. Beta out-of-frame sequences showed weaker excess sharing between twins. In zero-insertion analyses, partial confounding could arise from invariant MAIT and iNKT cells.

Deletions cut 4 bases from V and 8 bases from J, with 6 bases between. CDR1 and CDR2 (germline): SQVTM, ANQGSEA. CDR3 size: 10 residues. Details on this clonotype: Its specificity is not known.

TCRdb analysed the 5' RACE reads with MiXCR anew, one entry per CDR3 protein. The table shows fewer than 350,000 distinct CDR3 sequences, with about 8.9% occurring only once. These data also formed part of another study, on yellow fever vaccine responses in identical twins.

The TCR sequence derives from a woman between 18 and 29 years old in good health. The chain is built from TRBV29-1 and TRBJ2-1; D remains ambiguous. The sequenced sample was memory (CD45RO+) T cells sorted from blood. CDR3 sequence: CSVARDEQFF. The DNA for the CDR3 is TGCAGCGTTGCAAGGGATGAGCAGTTCTTC.